The clone carrying this TCR beta chain has just one count. This specimen belongs to a study of cytomegalovirus exposure and HLA in healthy donors. Germline CDR1 SQVTM, CDR2 ANQGSEA. V lost 5 bases and J lost 2; bases outside the gene matches: 3. The CDR3 loop spans 14 amino acids. 13 Jbeta primers and 60 Vbeta primers were used for the PCR. Method: immunoSEQ multiplex PCR; TCRdb's copy keeps in-frame clones and lacks some. The sample carries about 150,000 clones, roughly 77% recorded once. The chain employs TRBV29-1 and TRBJ1-5; 10 nucleotides line up with TRBD1. The sample was PBMCs. The TCR was taken from a man in his thirties or forties in good health and CMV-seropositive. The CDR3 DNA is TGCAGCGTTTCCGGGACAGGGGGCAATCAGCCCCAGCATTTT. Translated: CSVSGTGGNQPQHF.